The 5 T cell receptor beta chains below come from one sample, sequenced in a study of blood T cell repertoires in COVID-19. Profiled with immunoSEQ multiplex PCR; TCRdb holds only in-frame clones, not every one. The table has tens of thousands of clones, 75% to 80% seen once. Sequencing was done on a sample of peripheral blood. The origin of the receptors is a man in his sixties or seventies with COVID-19, enrolled during active disease.

The CDR3 loop is CASSLLGQQETQYF. In nucleotides, the CDR3 is TGTGCCAGCAGCCTCCTGGGACAGCAAGAGACCCAGTACTTC. This chain joins TRBV7-2 and TRBJ2-5; 7 bases match TRBD1. V shed 5 bases and J 2 bases; nucleotides not matched to a gene: 5. This CDR3 has 14 residues. Germline CDR1 and CDR2: SGHTA and FQGNSA. The complete variable domain, with remaining parts taken from reference TRBV7-2 and TRBJ2-5, reads GAGVSQSPSNKVTEKGKDVELRCDPISGHTALYWYRQSLGQGLEFLIYFQGNSAPDKSGLPSDRFSAERTGGSVSTLTIQRTQQEDSAVYLCASSLLGQQETQYFGPGTRLLVL.

The gene calls are TRBV7-2 and TRBJ1-2, with 7 bases matching TRBD1. The CDR3 has 14 amino acids. Germline V gives CDR1 SGHTA, CDR2 FQGNSA. The ends lost 1 base at V and 4 bases at J; junction bases unmatched: 3. This chain's CDR3 is CASSLGQGSYGYTF. For the CDR3, the DNA is TGTGCCAGCAGCTTAGGACAGGGCTCCTATGGCTACACCTTC.

This clone was picked up many times. The chain links TRBV28 to TRBJ2-5; 12 bases match TRBD2. The CDR3 runs to 17 residues. Germline trimming cut 6 bases from V and 1 base from J; bases unmatched to any gene: 9. Germline CDR1 and CDR2: MDHEN and SYDVKM. CDR3 bases: TGTGCCAGCAGACTTTGGACTAGCGGGACGACCCAAGAGACCCAGTACTTC. It is translated as CASRLWTSGTTQETQYF.

This clone was recorded once. The chain uses TRBV18 and TRBJ2-3, with TRBD2 matching over 7 bases. This CDR3 has 16 residues. Looked up from germline, CDR1 is KGHSH and CDR2 is LQKENI. V lost 2 bases and J lost 3; bases outside the gene matches: 8. The CDR3 DNA follows: TGTGCCAGCTCACCAAGGGCGGGAGTCTGGACAGATACGCAGTATTTT. Protein sequence: CASSPRAGVWTDTQYF.

The chain links TRBV7-2 to TRBJ2-7; D unresolved. Trimming left V 3 bases short and J 1 base short, with 7 bases between. Per the germline V gene, CDR1 is SGHTA and CDR2 is FQGNSA. The CDR3 contains 13 residues. The CDR3 loop reads CASSFQRSYEQYF. CDR3 bases: TGTGCCAGCAGCTTCCAGCGTTCCTACGAGCAGTACTTC.